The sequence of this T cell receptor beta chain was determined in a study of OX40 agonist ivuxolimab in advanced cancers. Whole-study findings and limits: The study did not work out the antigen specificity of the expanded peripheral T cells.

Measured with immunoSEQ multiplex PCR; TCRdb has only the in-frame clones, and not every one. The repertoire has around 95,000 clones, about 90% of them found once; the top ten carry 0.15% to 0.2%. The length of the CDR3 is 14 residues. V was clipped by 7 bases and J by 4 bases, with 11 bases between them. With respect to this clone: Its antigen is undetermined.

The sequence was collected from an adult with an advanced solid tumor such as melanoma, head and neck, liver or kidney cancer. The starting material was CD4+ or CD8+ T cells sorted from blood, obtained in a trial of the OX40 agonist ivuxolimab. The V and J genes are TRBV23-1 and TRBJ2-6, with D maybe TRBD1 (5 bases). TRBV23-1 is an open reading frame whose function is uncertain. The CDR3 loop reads CASIQATGANVLTF. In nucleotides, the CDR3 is TGCGCCAGCATACAGGCCACCGGGGCCAACGTCCTGACTTTC.